Shown below are 6 T cell receptor beta chains from a single sample sequenced in a study of blood T cell repertoires in COVID-19. Sequencing was performed with immunoSEQ multiplex PCR; in TCRdb, only in-frame clones are kept and a portion is missing. This sample yields about 110,000 clones, of which roughly 80% are seen a single time; more than 20% belongs to the top ten. The sample was peripheral blood. The receptors shown here come from an older man with active or convalescent COVID-19.

The V and J genes are TRBV2 and TRBJ2-4, with a weak D call TRBD2 (6 bases). The germline V gene encodes CDR1 SNHLY and CDR2 FYNNEI. V was cut by 8 bases and J by 6 bases, with 8 bases left in between. The CDR3 sequence is 11 residues long. The CDR3 DNA sequence: TGTGCCAGCGGGGAGGTAAACATTCAGTACTTC. Its translation is CASGEVNIQYF.

This chain connects TRBV19 to TRBJ1-2; no definite D call. The CDR3 sequence is 14 residues long. CDR1 and CDR2 (germline): LNHDA, SQIVND (reference sequence). The V end lost 4 bases, the J end lost 2 bases, and 11 bases lay between the germline ends. DNA for the CDR3: TGTGCCAGTAGTAATACAGTGAACAACTATGGCTACACCTTC. Its protein product is CASSNTVNNYGYTF. Full variable domain (outside the CDR3, taken from reference TRBV19 and TRBJ1-2): DGGITQSPKYLFRKEGQNVTLSCEQNLNHDAMYWYRQDPGQGLRLIYYSQIVNDFQKGDIAEGYSVSREKKESFPLTVTSAQKNPTAFYLCASSNTVNNYGYTFGSGTRLTVV.

The table lists this clone with a few counts. This chain links TRBV5-1 with TRBJ1-1; TRBD1 matches at 9 bases. From germline, CDR1 is SGHRS and CDR2 YFSETQ. This CDR3 has 14 amino acids. The V and J ends lost 3 bases and 5 bases, in that order; junction bases with no gene match: 5. The CDR3 region has the DNA TGCGCCAGCAGCTACCGGGACAGGGCAACTGAAGCTTTCTTT. Translation gives CASSYRDRATEAFF.

The rearrangement uses TRBV7-2 and TRBJ2-1, with 11 nucleotides matching TRBD2. This CDR3 contains 14 residues. The trim removed 1 base at V and 12 bases at J, leaving 5 bases unmatched. Germline V lookup: CDR1 SGHTA, CDR2 FQGNSA. CDR3 nucleotide sequence: TGTGCCAGCAGCTTAGGAGTAGCGGGAGGGTCGCAGTTCTTC. It is translated as CASSLGVAGGSQFF.

The CDR3 reads CASSWGQGSGELFF. CDR3 nucleotides: TGTGCCAGCAGTTGGGGACAGGGGTCCGGGGAGCTGTTTTTT. The V gene is TRBV28, the J gene TRBJ2-2; TRBD1 matches 10 bases. Germline lookup yields CDR1 MDHEN and CDR2 SYDVKM. There are 14 residues in the CDR3. Losses at the gene ends were 4 bases for V and 6 bases for J; bases not matched to a gene: 2.

The rearrangement joins TRBV4-2 to TRBJ2-7; tentatively, D is TRBD2 (6 bases). The CDR3 has 13 amino acids. CDR1 and CDR2 (germline): LGHNA, YNFKEQ. Trimming took off 4 bases at V and 6 bases at J, with 13 bases between the two ends. The CDR3 coding sequence is TGTGCCAGCAGCCGTCTGACTAGTGGCGAGCAGTACTTC. Translation: CASSRLTSGEQYF.